The 5 T cell receptor beta chains given below trace back to one sample, sequenced in a study of post-analysis software for immune sequencing data (dated by TCRdb to 2015 to 2017). Summary of the overall study and its limitations: Patients showed significantly higher frequencies than controls for a handful of TRBV segments, among them TRBV5-6, TRBV5-1 and TRBV20-1.

No antigens are known for them. The library was obtained by PCR. Reads for this sample came from an Illumina HiSeq 2500. To reduce PCR and sequencing biases, unique molecular identifiers were incorporated into the TCR beta cDNA libraries. The public reads were run again by TCRdb, first through fastp at Q25 and then through MiXCR, and only productive beta chains were kept. Identical CDR3 protein sequences are pooled into one entry, listed with their most common genes and DNA. For this sample there are around 770,000 distinct CDR3 sequences; about 43% appear just once. 4.9% of the sample comes from the top ten. Sequencing was done on a sample of blood. These receptors were collected from a girl aged 10-17 years with multiple sclerosis.

Regarding this clonotype: Mismatch with germline at one junction end may stem from a read error. The chain recombines TRBV7-9 with TRBJ2-1, with D tentatively TRBD2 (5 bases). The CDR3 runs to 12 residues. Looked up from germline, CDR1 is SEHNR and CDR2 is FQNEAQ (reference sequence). DNA of the CDR3: TGTGTCAGCAGTTCCCTAGCCTGGGGTTGGTTCTTC. Encoded protein: CVSSSLAWGWFF.

This clonotype was detected ten times or more. This chain joins TRBV10-3 and TRBJ1-2; 8 nucleotides agree with TRBD1. The CDR3 length is 15 residues. The V gene end was trimmed by 3 bases and the J gene end by 8 bases; junction bases not matched to a gene: 11. The germline CDR1 and CDR2 sequences are ENHRY and SYGVKD. CDR3 residues: CAISDPAGQVDGYTF. CDR3 in DNA: TGTGCCATCAGTGACCCGGCGGGACAGGTAGACGGCTACACCTTC.

The rearrangement joins TRBV29-1 to TRBJ2-2, with D tentatively TRBD1 (5 bases). CDR1 and CDR2 (germline): SQVTM, ANQGSEA. This CDR3 region has 13 residues. Trimming took 7 bases from V and 2 from J, leaving 11 bases between them. As DNA, the CDR3 is TGCAGCGCCCAGACAGTAAACACCGGGGAGCTGTTTTTT. This sequence encodes CSAQTVNTGELFF.

This clonotype was observed a handful of times. The chain is built from TRBV4-3 and TRBJ2-3; the D is unclear. The germline gives CDR1 LGHNA, CDR2 YSLEER. The length of the CDR3 is 14 residues. V was cut by 1 base and J by 0 bases, with 5 bases left in between. The CDR3 nucleotides read TGCGCCAGCAGCCAAGCCTTTAGCACAGATACGCAGTATTTT. Its protein is CASSQAFSTDTQYF.

This clonotype has just one count. The gene calls are TRBV27 and TRBJ2-2; D remains ambiguous. V was shortened by 3 bases and J by 5 bases, with 13 bases between the two germline ends. The CDR3 has 15 residues. The germline V gene encodes CDR1 MNHEY and CDR2 SMNVEV (reference sequence). CDR3 residues: CASSFGGYGTGELFF. The CDR3 nucleotides are TGTGCCAGCAGTTTCGGCGGCTATGGGACCGGGGAGCTGTTTTTT.